Detailed here is one TCR beta chain. Clones were read by immunoSEQ multiplex PCR, and TCRdb kept only the in-frame ones, dropping some. This table holds around 67,000 clones, 92% found once. The data stem from a study of T cell changes during pregnancy in multiple sclerosis. Sequences were derived from peripheral blood, sampled in the first trimester of pregnancy. The TCR sequence derives from a female donor with multiple sclerosis, enrolled in a pregnancy study.

This chain's CDR3 is CASSTHRGKGEAFF. CDR3 nucleotides: TGTGCCAGTAGTACCCACAGGGGAAAGGGTGAAGCTTTCTTT. This chain uses TRBV19 with TRBJ1-1, with 7 nucleotides matching TRBD1. V was pared by 4 bases and J by 7 bases, with 9 bases of the junction left unmatched. The CDR3 consists of 14 residues. In germline, CDR1 is LNHDA, CDR2 SQIVND (reference sequence).